This TCR beta chain derives from a study of shared clonotypes between healthy human individuals. Sequenced by immunoSEQ multiplex PCR; TCRdb stores in-frame clones only, minus some. Among about 1 million clones listed, more than 65% were seen once. General study findings and limits: There were few donors, and this limited the genetic and exposure-history diversity represented.

About this clone: Its target is not known.

V trimming: 4 bases; J trimming: 1 base; junction bases outside the gene matches: 20. Germline CDR1 ENHRY, CDR2 SYGVKD. This CDR3 contains 21 residues. The J gene is TRBJ2-4, the V gene TRBV10-3; 9 nucleotides agree with TRBD2. The sample comprised memory CD4+ T cells sorted from blood. Subset noted: CD45RA-negative fraction. The clonotype comes from a man younger than 35 in good health. CDR3 nucleotide sequence: TGTGCCATCAGTGGGACTAGCGAGCCCGGAACCCCGCGGGACGCCAAAAACATTCAGTACTTC. Translating gives CAISGTSEPGTPRDAKNIQYF.